The source of this T cell receptor beta chain is a study of blood T cell repertoires in COVID-19. Participant age was about 18 to 89 years, and participants resided in 25 or so US areas. Cohort allocation depended upon clinical history that participants reported. This CDR3 is built from 14 residues. V lost 6 bases and J 4 bases, leaving 12 bases between the germline ends. Germline V gene lookup returns CDR1 WSHSY and CDR2 SAAADI. TCRdb's table, derived via immunoSEQ multiplex PCR, lists solely in-frame clones and lacks some. The table records 110,000 to 150,000 clones, around 87% of them present only once.

The chain recombines TRBV10-2 with TRBJ2-2, with D possibly being TRBD1 (7 bases). The TCR was taken from a man aged 60 to 69 who had recovered from COVID-19. Sequencing was performed on PBMCs or T cells enriched from blood (not recorded which). CDR3 sequence (DNA): TGCGCCAGCAGCCCCCAGGGGGGCACCGGGGAGCTGTTTTTT. It translates to CASSPQGGTGELFF.